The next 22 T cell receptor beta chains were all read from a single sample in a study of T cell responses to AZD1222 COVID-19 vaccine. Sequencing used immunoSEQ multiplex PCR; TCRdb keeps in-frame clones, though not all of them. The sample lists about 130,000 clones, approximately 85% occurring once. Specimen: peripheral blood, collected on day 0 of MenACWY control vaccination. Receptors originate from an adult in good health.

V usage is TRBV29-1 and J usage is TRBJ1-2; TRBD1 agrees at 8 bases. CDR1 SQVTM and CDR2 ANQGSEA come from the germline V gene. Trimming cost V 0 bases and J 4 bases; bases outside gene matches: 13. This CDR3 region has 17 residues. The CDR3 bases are TGCAGCGTTGAAGATTTGGGGGACAGGTGGTCCCTCTATGGCTACACCTTC. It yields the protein CSVEDLGDRWSLYGYTF.

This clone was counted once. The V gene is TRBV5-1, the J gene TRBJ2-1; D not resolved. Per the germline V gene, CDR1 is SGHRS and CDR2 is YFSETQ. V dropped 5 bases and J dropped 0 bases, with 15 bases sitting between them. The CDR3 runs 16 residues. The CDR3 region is CASRPGRLSSYNEQFF. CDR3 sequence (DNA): TGCGCCAGCAGACCTGGACGCCTCAGCTCCTACAATGAGCAGTTCTTC.

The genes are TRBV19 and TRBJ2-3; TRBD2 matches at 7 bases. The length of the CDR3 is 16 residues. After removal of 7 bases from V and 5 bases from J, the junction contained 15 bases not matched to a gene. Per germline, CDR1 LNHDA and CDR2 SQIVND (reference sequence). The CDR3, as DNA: TGTGCCAGTACCCCGCAGGGCGCGGGAGTCAAAGATACGCAGTATTTT. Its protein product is CASTPQGAGVKDTQYF.

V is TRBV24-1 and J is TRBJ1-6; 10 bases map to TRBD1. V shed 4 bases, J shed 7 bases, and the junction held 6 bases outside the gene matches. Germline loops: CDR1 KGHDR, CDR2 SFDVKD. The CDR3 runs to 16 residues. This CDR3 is CATSEGQGSGNSPLHF. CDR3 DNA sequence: TGTGCCACCAGTGAGGGACAGGGGTCCGGAAATTCACCCCTCCACTTT.

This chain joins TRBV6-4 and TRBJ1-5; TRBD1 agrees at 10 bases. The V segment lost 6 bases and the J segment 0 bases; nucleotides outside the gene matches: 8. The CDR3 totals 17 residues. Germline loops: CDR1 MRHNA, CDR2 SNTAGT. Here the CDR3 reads CASRGTGVSHSNQPQHF. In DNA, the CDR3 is TGTGCCAGCAGAGGGACAGGGGTTTCCCATAGCAATCAGCCCCAGCATTTT.

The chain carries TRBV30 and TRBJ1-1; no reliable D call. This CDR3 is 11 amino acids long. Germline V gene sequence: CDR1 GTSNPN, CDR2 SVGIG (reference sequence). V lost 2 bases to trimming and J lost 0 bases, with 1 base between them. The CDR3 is CAWSLNTEAFF. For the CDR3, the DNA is TGTGCCTGGAGTCTGAACACTGAAGCTTTCTTT. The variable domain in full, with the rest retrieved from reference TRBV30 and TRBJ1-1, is SQTIHQWPATLVQPVGSPLSLECTVEGTSNPNLYWYRQAAGRGLQLLFYSVGIGQISSEVPQNLSASRPQDRQFILSSKKLLLSDSGFYLCAWSLNTEAFFGQGTRLTVV.

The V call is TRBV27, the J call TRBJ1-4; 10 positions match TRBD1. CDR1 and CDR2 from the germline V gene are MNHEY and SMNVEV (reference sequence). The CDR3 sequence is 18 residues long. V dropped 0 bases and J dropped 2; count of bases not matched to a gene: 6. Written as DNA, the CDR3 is TGTGCCAGCAGTTTATCCCTCCCGGGACAGGGGACTAATGAAAAACTGTTTTTT. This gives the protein CASSLSLPGQGTNEKLFF.

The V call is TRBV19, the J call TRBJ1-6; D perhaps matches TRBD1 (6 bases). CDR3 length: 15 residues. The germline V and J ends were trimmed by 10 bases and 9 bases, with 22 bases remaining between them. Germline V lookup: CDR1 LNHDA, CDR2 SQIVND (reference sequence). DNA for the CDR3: TGTGCCACCGGCATTGGGGGGGCCCAAAGTTCACCCCTCCACTTT. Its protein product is CATGIGGAQSSPLHF.

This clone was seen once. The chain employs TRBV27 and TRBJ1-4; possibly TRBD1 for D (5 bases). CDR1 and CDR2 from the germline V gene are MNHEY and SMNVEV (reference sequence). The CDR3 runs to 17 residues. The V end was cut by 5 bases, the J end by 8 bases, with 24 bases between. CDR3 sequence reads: CASSPTLGDLRKEKLFF. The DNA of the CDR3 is TGTGCCAGCAGTCCCACATTGGGGGACTTGCGAAAAGAAAAACTGTTTTTT.

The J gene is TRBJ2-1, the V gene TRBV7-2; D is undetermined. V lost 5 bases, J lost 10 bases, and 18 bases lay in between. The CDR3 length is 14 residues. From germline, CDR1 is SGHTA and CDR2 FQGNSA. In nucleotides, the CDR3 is TGTGCCAGCAGCCCCGAACACGCCACCAGGGAGCAGTTCTTC. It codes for CASSPEHATREQFF.

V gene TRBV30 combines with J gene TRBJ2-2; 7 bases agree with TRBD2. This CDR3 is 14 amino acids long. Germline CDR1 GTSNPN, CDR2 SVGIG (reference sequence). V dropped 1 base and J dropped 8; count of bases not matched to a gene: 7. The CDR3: CAWSDTSVVGELFF. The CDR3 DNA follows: TGTGCCTGGAGTGACACTAGCGTAGTGGGGGAGCTGTTTTTT.

The CDR3 spells CASSLVPGNEQYF. In DNA, the CDR3 is TGTGCCAGCAGCTTAGTTCCAGGGAACGAGCAGTACTTC. The rearrangement uses TRBV11-2 and TRBJ2-7; D perhaps matches TRBD1 (5 bases). Germline loops: CDR1 SGHAT, CDR2 FQNNGV. V was clipped by 1 base and J by 5 bases, with 9 bases between them. This CDR3 comprises 13 residues.

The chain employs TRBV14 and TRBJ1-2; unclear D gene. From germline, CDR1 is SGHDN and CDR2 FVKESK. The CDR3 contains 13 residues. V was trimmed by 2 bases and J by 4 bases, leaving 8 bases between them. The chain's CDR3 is CASSQRTTYGYTF. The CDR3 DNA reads TGTGCCAGCAGCCAAAGAACGACCTATGGCTACACCTTC.

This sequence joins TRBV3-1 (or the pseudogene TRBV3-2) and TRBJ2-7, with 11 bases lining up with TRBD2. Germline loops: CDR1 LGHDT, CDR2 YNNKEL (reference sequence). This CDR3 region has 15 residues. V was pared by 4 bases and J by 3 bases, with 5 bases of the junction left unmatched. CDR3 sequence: CASSPTSGSSYEQYF. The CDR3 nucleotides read TGTGCCAGCAGCCCCACTAGCGGGAGCAGCTACGAGCAGTACTTC.

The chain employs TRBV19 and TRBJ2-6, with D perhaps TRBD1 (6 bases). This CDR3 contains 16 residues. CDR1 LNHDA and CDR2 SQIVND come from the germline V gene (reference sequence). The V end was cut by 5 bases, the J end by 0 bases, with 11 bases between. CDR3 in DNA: TGTGCCAGTAGTCTATACAGGGACTCTGGGGCCAACGTCCTGACTTTC. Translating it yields CASSLYRDSGANVLTF.

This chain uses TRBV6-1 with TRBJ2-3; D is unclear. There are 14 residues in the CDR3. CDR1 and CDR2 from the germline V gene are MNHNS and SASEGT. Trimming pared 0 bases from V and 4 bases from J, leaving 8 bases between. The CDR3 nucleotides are TGTGCCAGCAGTGAAGCTTGGGCTTCAGATACGCAGTATTTT. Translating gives CASSEAWASDTQYF.

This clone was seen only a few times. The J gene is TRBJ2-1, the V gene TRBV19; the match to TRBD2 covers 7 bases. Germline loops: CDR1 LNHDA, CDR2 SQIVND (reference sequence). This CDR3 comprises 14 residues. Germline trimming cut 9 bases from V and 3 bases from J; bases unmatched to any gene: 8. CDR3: CASSGLERYNEQFF. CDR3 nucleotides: TGTGCCAGCTCCGGACTAGAGCGCTACAATGAGCAGTTCTTC.

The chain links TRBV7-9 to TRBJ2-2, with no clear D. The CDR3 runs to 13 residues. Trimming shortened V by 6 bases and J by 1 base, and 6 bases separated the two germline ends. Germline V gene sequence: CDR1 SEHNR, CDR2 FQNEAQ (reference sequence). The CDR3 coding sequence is TGTGCCAGCAGGATCTGGAACACCGGGGAGCTGTTTTTT. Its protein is CASRIWNTGELFF.

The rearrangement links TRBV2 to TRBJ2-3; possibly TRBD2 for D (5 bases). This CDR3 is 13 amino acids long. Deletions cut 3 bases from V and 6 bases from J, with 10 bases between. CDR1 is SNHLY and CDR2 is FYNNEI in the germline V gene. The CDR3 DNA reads TGTGCCAGCAGTGATACTAGTAATGATACGCAGTATTTT. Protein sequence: CASSDTSNDTQYF.

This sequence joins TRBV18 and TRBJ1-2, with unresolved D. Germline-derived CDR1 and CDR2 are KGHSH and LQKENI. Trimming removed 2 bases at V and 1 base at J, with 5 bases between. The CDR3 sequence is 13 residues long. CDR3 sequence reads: CASSPGNNYGYTF. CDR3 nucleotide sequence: TGTGCCAGCTCACCAGGGAATAACTATGGCTACACCTTC.

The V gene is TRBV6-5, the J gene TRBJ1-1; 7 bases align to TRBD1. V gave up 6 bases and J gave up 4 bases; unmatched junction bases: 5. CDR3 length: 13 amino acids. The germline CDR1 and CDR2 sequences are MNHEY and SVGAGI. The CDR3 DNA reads TGTGCCAGCAGGAGAAGGGGGCCCACTGAAGCTTTCTTT. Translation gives CASRRRGPTEAFF.

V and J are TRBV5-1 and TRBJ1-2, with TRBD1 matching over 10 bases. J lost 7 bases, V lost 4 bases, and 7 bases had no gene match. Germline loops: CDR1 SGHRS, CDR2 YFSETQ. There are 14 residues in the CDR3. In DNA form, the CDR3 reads TGCGCCAGCAGCGGCGACAGGGGGCTGGGTGGCTACACCTTC. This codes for CASSGDRGLGGYTF.